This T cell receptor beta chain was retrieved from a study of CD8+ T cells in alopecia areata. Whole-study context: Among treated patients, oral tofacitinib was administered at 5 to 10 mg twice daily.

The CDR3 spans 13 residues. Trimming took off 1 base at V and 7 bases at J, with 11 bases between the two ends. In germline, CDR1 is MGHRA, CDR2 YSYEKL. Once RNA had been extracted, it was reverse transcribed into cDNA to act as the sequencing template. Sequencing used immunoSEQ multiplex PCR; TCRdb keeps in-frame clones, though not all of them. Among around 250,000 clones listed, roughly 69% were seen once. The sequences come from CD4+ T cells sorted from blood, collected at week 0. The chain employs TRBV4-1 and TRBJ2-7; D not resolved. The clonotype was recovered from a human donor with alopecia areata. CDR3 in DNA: TGCGCCAGCAGCCAAGGGCTTACGGCGGAGCAGTACTTC. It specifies CASSQGLTAEQYF.